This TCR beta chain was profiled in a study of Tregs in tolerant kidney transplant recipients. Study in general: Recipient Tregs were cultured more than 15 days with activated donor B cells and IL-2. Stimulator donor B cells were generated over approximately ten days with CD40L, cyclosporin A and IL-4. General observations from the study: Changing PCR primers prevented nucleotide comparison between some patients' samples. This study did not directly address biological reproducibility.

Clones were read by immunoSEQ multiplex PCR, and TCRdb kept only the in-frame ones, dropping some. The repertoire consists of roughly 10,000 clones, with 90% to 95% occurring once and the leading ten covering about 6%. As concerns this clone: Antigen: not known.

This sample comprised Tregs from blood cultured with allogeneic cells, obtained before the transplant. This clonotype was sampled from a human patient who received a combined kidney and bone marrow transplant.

In DNA form, the CDR3 reads TGCGCCAGCAGCCAATCCTGGACTGGCGGGTGGCCCCAGTACTTC. This codes for CASSQSWTGGWPQYF. The rearrangement uses TRBV4-1 and TRBJ2-5, with a tentative D call TRBD2 (5 bases). CDR1 and CDR2 (germline): MGHRA, YSYEKL. This CDR3 is built from 15 residues. V shed 2 bases and J shed 9 bases, with 19 bases lying between them.